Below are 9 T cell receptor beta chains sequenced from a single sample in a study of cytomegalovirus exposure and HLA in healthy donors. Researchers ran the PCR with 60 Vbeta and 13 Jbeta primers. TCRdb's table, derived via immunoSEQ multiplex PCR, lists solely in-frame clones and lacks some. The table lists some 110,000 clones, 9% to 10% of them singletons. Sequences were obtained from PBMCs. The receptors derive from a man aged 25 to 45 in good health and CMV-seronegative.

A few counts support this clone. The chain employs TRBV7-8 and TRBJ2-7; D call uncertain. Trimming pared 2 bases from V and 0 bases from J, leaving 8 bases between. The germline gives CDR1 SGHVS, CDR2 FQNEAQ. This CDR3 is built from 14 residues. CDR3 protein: CASSLFPSSYEQYF. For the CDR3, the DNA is TGTGCCAGCAGCTTATTTCCCAGCTCCTACGAGCAGTACTTC.

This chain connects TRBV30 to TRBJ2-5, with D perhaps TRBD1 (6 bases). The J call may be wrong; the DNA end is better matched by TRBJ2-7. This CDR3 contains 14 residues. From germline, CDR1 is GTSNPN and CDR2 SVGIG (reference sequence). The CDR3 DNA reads TGTGCCTGGAGGGGGGCAGGGGTTTCCTACGAGCAGTACTTC. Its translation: CAWRGAGVSYEQYF.

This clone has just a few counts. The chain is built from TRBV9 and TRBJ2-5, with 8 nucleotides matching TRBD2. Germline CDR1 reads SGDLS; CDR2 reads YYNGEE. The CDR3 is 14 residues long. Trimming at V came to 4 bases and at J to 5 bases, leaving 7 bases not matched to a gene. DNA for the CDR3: TGTGCCAGCAGCTCCACGGGAGGGACGGAGACCCAGTACTTC. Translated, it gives CASSSTGGTETQYF.

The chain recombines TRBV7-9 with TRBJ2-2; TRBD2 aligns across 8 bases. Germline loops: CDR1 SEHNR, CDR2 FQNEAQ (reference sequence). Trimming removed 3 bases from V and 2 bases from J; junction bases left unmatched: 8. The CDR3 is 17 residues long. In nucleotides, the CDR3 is TGTGCCAGCAGCTTTCCGGGACTAGTCGCAAACACCGGGGAGCTGTTTTTT. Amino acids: CASSFPGLVANTGELFF.

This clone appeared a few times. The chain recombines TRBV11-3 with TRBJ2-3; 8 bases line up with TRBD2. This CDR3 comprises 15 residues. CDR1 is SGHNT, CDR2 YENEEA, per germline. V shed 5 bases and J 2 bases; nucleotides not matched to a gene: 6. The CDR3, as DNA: TGTGCCAGCAGCGCTAGCGGGTTCAACACAGATACGCAGTATTTT. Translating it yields CASSASGFNTDTQYF.

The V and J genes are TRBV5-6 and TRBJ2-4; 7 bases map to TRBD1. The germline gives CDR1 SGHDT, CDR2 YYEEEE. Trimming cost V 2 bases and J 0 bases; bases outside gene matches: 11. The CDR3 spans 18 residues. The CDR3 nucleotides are TGTGCCAGCAGCTTCAGGGGGTCTGGCGTTCCAGCCAAAAACATTCAGTACTTC. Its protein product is CASSFRGSGVPAKNIQYF.

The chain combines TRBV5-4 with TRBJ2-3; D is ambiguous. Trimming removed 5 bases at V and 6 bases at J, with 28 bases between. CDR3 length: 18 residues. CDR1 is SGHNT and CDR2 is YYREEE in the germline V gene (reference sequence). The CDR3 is CASRRGHLQQSPMDTQYF. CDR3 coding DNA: TGTGCCAGCAGAAGAGGCCATTTGCAGCAGTCCCCAATGGATACGCAGTATTTT.

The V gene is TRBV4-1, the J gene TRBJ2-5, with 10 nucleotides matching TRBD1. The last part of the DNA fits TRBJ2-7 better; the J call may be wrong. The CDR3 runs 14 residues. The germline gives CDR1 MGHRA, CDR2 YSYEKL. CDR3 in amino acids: CASSQAGQGYEQYF. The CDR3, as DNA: TGCGCCAGCAGCCAAGCGGGACAGGGGTACGAGCAGTACTTC.

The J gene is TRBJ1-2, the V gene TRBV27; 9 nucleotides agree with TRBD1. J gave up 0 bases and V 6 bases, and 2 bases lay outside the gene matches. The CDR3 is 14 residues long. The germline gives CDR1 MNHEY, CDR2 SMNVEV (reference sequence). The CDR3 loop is CASSDRGANYGYTF. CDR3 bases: TGTGCCAGCAGCGACAGGGGGGCTAACTATGGCTACACCTTC.